A single T cell receptor beta chain is shown here with its context. Germline V gives CDR1 SGDLS, CDR2 YYNGEE. V was shortened by 4 bases and J by 7 bases, with 11 bases between the two germline ends. The CDR3 has 12 residues. The donors were part of the roughly 120-subject validation cohort, which stood apart from the roughly 730-subject first cohort. The sample belongs to a study of cytomegalovirus exposure and HLA in healthy donors. Assay: immunoSEQ multiplex PCR; the TCRdb copy retains only in-frame clones and omits some. The sample yields roughly 180,000 clones, around nine tenths seen once. The clonotype was recovered from a man between 25 and 39 years old in good health and CMV-seropositive. The chain couples TRBV9 to TRBJ1-2; D gene ambiguous. The sequenced material came from PBMCs. The CDR3 is CASSPRLGGYTF. The CDR3 nucleotides are TGTGCCAGCAGCCCCAGACTCGGTGGCTACACCTTC.